The rows below give T cell receptor beta chains drawn from one sample of a study of CD8+ T cells in alopecia areata. Only in-frame clones appear in the TCRdb table, and some are missing; sequencing was by immunoSEQ multiplex PCR. The sample consists of about 19,000 clones, 50% to 75% of them appearing once. The specimen comprised skin, sampled at week 4, from a patient treated with tofacitinib. Receptors were obtained from a human donor with alopecia areata. CDR3s include the opening cysteine and the closing phenylalanine or tryptophan. D genes are given only for firm matches. Size is omitted from some rows. Given values are once, few, many or a class for expanded clones.

J gene | D gene | V gene | clone size | CDR3 length | CDR3 DNA | CDR3 protein
TRBJ1-1 | . | TRBV18 | once | 14 | TGTGCCAGCTCACCACAACGGGGAGGGACTGAAGCTTTCTTT | CASSPQRGGTEAFF
TRBJ2-7 | . | TRBV29-1 | . | 17 | TGCAGCGTTGAGTTGGTGAGGGTCAGGGAGGCTTACTACGAGCAGTACTTC | CSVELVRVREAYYEQYF
TRBJ2-5 | . | TRBV19 | . | 15 | TGTGCCAGTACCGATCGGGGGGCTGGGGGAGAGACCCAGTACTTC | CASTDRGAGGETQYF
TRBJ2-1 | TRBD2 | TRBV27 | . | 14 | TGTGCCAGCACATCTAGCGGGGGCAACAATGAGCAGTTCTTC | CASTSSGGNNEQFF
TRBJ1-1 | TRBD1 | TRBV5-1 | few | 13 | TGCGCCAGCAGCTCCGGACAGGGACAGGGGGCTTTCTTT | CASSSGQGQGAFF
TRBJ2-1 | TRBD1 | TRBV5-1 | . | 16 | TGCGCCAGCTCCTCCCTCCCGGGACAGGGGTACAATGAGCAGTTCTTC | CASSSLPGQGYNEQFF
TRBJ2-7 | TRBD1 | TRBV18 | . | 16 | TGTGCCAGCTCACAGGGACAGCTTGGAGCCCTTGGGGAGCAGTACTTC | CASSQGQLGALGEQYF
TRBJ1-4 | TRBD1 | TRBV4-1 | . | 16 | TGCGCCAGCAGCCAAGGGGGAGAGACAGGGGACACAAAACTGTTTTTT | CASSQGGETGDTKLFF
TRBJ2-3 | . | TRBV28 | . | 17 | TGTGCCAGCAGTTTAGCCGGGGGATCCCTTAGCACAGATACGCAGTATTTT | CASSLAGGSLSTDTQYF
TRBJ2-7 | . | TRBV9 | . | 14 | TGTGCCAGCAGCGCCACAGGGACCTCCGTCGAGCAGTACTTC | CASSATGTSVEQYF
TRBJ2-7 | TRBD2 | TRBV10-2 | . | 15 | TGCGCCAGCAGTCCTAGCGGGGCCCCCTCCTACGAGCAGTACTTC | CASSPSGAPSYEQYF
TRBJ1-3 | . | TRBV28 | once | 12 | TGTGCCAGCCGACAGCCTGGAAACACCATATATTTT | CASRQPGNTIYF
TRBJ2-2 | TRBD1 | TRBV4-1 | . | 17 | TGCGCCAGCAGCCCCGCTACGGGACAGGGGAACACCGGGGAGCTGTTTTTT | CASSPATGQGNTGELFF
TRBJ1-5 | TRBD1 | TRBV6-5 | few | 14 | TGTGCCAGCAGCTTGGACAGGAGCAATCAGCCCCAGCATTTT | CASSLDRSNQPQHF
TRBJ1-1 | . | TRBV27 | . | 12 | TGTGCCACGATGGGGGGGGGCCCTGAAGCTTTCTTT | CATMGGGPEAFF
TRBJ2-5 | TRBD1 | TRBV28 | . | 17 | TGTGCCAGCAGTTTTCGACACAGGGGCGCTCCCCAAGAGACCCAGTACTTC | CASSFRHRGAPQETQYF
TRBJ2-7 | . | TRBV5-4 | . | 14 | TGTGCCAGCAGCTTAGCAGGGCAAAGTAACGAGCAGTACTTC | CASSLAGQSNEQYF
TRBJ1-2 | . | TRBV7-9 | . | 13 | TGTGCCAGCAGCTTAGACCCGTTAGGCGGCTACACCTTC | CASSLDPLGGYTF
TRBJ2-2 | . | TRBV6-8 | . | 19 | TGTGCCAGCAGATCTTATATATTTCCCGGGACTCTAAACACCGGGGAGCTGTTTTTT | CASRSYIFPGTLNTGELFF
TRBJ2-7 | . | TRBV28 | few | 11 | TGTGCCAGCACAGGGTCCTACGAGCAGTACTTC | CASTGSYEQYF
TRBJ2-3 | TRBD2 | TRBV19 | . | 16 | TGTGCCAGTAGTCCTCCGGGACTAGCCCCCGGGGATACGCAGTATTTT | CASSPPGLAPGDTQYF
TRBJ1-4 | . | TRBV11-3 | . | 16 | TGTGCCAGCAGCTTAGTGGGACGGGGACCCAATGAAAAACTGTTTTTT | CASSLVGRGPNEKLFF
TRBJ2-3 | TRBD2 | TRBV7-2 | . | 16 | TGTGCCAGCAGCCCAAGTTCTAGCGGGGCCACAGATACGCAGTATTTT | CASSPSSSGATDTQYF
TRBJ1-2 | TRBD1 | TRBV11-2 | . | 13 | TGTGCCAGCAGCTCGACAGGGGCCGGAGGCTACACCTTC | CASSSTGAGGYTF
TRBJ1-1 | . | TRBV9 | . | 13 | TGTGCCAGCAGCCTAGGCGGGGGGTCTACGGCTTTCTTT | CASSLGGGSTAFF
TRBJ1-1 | . | TRBV15 | . | 14 | TGTGCCACCATCGATAACAGGTACCGGACTGAAGCTTTCTTT | CATIDNRYRTEAFF
TRBJ2-5 | . | TRBV2 | once | 16 | TGTGCCAGCAGTGATGGGAGACTAGATACCCAAGAGACCCAGTACTTC | CASSDGRLDTQETQYF
TRBJ1-4 | . | TRBV29-1 | . | 12 | TGCAGCGTGCACAGAACTAATGAAAAACTGTTTTTT | CSVHRTNEKLFF
TRBJ1-1 | TRBD1 | TRBV7-8 | medium-sized | 15 | TGTGCCAGCAGCTTGGGATGGACAGGGGGCACTGAAGCTTTCTTT | CASSLGWTGGTEAFF
TRBJ1-1 | . | TRBV19 | . | 15 | TGTGCCAGTAGTATTCGGACAGCAATGAACACTGAAGCTTTCTTT | CASSIRTAMNTEAFF
TRBJ2-5 | . | TRBV28 | few | 14 | TGTGCCAGCAGGGCCAGGGGAATAATAGAGACCCAGTACTTC | CASRARGIIETQYF
TRBJ1-4 | . | TRBV27 | . | 15 | TGTGCCAGCAGTTCCGAACTTTCAACTAATGAAAAACTGTTTTTT | CASSSELSTNEKLFF
TRBJ2-6 | . | TRBV9 | once | 11 | TGTGCCAGCAGCCAGTTCAACGTCCTGACTTTC | CASSQFNVLTF
TRBJ1-6 | . | TRBV7-2 | . | 14 | TGTGCCAGCAGCTTGGAGAGTCTTACTTCACCCCTCCACTTT | CASSLESLTSPLHF
TRBJ2-3 | TRBD2 | TRBV6-4 | . | 15 | TGTGCCAGCAGTCTTAGCGGGGGGCCCGCAGATACGCAGTATTTT | CASSLSGGPADTQYF
TRBJ2-3 | TRBD2 | TRBV7-2 | medium-sized | 17 | TGTGCCAGCAGCAACTTGGGGCTAGCGGGGGAAGGGGATACGCAGTATTTT | CASSNLGLAGEGDTQYF
TRBJ2-1 | TRBD1 | TRBV18 | few | 15 | TGTGCCAGCTCACCGGCACAGGGGGCCAACGATGAGCAGTTCTTC | CASSPAQGANDEQFF
TRBJ2-5 | . | TRBV5-5 | . | 14 | TGTGCCAGCAGCTTGCCGGCGGTACAAGAGACCCAGTACTTC | CASSLPAVQETQYF
TRBJ2-7 | TRBD1 | TRBV6-5 | . | 13 | TGTGCCAGCAGACAAACAGGGGGTAGCGAGCAGTACTTC | CASRQTGGSEQYF
TRBJ2-7 | . | TRBV6-1 | once | 12 | TGTGCCAGCAGTGAAGAGGCCCCCCTATCGTACTTC | CASSEEAPLSYF
TRBJ2-2 | . | TRBV19 | . | 13 | TGTGCCAGTGGGCGTCAGAACACCGGGGAGCTGTTTTTT | CASGRQNTGELFF
TRBJ2-5 | . | TRBV19 | . | 15 | TGTGCCAGTAGTATAGGTAGCACCGAATCTGAGACCCAGTACTTC | CASSIGSTESETQYF
TRBJ2-5 | TRBD1 | TRBV7-9 | few | 16 | TGTGCCAGCAGCCCGCGGGACAGGGGGCAGGGGGAGACCCAGTACTTC | CASSPRDRGQGETQYF
TRBJ1-6 | . | TRBV19 | . | 13 | TGTGCCAGTAGTAGGGAATATAATTCACCCCTCCACTTT | CASSREYNSPLHF
TRBJ1-1 | . | TRBV7-7 | . | 13 | TGTGCTAGCAGCTTAAGGCAGAACACTGAAGCTTTCTTT | CASSLRQNTEAFF
TRBJ2-7 | . | TRBV7-9 | few | 14 | TGTGCCAGCAGCCCGAGCTTGGTGGGCTACGAGCAGTACTTC | CASSPSLVGYEQYF
TRBJ2-1 | . | TRBV5-1 | few | 12 | TGCGCCAGCAGCCGACCAGGCAATGAGCAGTTCTTC | CASSRPGNEQFF
TRBJ1-6 | . | TRBV7-6 | . | 13 | TGTGCCAGCAGCGTCGATATCGATTCACCCCTCCACTTT | CASSVDIDSPLHF
TRBJ2-3 | . | TRBV19 | . | 14 | TGTGCCAGTAGTCGGGACGGAACCACAGATACGCAGTATTTT | CASSRDGTTDTQYF
TRBJ1-1 | TRBD1 | TRBV27 | . | 13 | TGTGCCAGCAGAAGGGGACAGGGGTCTGAAGCTTTCTTT | CASRRGQGSEAFF